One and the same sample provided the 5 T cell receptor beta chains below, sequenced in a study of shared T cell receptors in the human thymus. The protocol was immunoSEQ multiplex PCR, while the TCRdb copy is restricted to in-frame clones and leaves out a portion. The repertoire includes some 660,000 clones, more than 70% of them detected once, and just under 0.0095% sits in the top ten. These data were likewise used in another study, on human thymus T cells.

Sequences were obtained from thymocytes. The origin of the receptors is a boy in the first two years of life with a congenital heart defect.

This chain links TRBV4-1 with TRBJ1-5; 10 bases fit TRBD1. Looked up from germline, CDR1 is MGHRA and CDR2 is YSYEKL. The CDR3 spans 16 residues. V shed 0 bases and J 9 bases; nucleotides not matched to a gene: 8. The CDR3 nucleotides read TGCGCCAGCAGCCAAGAGGGGACAGGGGCCGTAACGCCCCAGCATTTT. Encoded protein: CASSQEGTGAVTPQHF.

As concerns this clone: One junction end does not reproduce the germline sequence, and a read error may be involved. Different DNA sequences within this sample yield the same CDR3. CDR3 coding DNA: TGCAGCGCCGGACAGAACTATGGCTATACCTTC. The encoded protein is CSAGQNYGYTF. This chain connects TRBV29-1 to TRBJ1-2; D might be TRBD1 (6 bases). The CDR3 loop spans 11 amino acids. CDR1 SQVTM and CDR2 ANQGSEA come from the germline V gene.

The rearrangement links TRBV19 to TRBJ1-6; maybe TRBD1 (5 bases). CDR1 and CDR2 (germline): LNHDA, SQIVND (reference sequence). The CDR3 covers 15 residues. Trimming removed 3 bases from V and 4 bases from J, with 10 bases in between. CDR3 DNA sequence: TGTGCCAGTAGTATTGGGGGGGGATATAATTCACCCCTCCACTTT. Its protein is CASSIGGGYNSPLHF.

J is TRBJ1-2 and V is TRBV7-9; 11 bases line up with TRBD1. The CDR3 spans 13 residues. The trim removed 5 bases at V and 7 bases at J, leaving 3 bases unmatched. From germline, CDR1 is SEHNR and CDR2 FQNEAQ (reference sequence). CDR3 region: CASSAGQGAGYTF. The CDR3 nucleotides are TGTGCCAGCAGCGCAGGACAGGGGGCTGGCTACACCTTC.

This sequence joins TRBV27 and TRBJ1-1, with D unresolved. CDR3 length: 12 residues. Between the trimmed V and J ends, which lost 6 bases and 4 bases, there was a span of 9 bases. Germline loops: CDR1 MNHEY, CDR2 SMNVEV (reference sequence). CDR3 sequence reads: CASRSEGTEAFF. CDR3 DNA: TGTGCCAGCAGGAGTGAGGGCACTGAAGCTTTCTTT.